The 17 T cell receptor beta chains presented below share a single source sample, sequenced in a study of T cell responses to AZD1222 COVID-19 vaccine. Only in-frame clones appear in the TCRdb table, and some are missing; sequencing was by immunoSEQ multiplex PCR. Found here are roughly 140,000 clones, around nine tenths of them singletons; the top ten hold around 1.7%. This material consisted of peripheral blood, taken on day 0 of AZD1222 vaccination. The receptor source for this set is an adult in good health.

V usage is TRBV2 and J usage is TRBJ1-5; D unresolved. This CDR3 contains 10 residues. In germline, CDR1 is SNHLY, CDR2 FYNNEI. Trimming stripped 8 bases from V and 5 bases from J, with 4 bases between. CDR3: CASGYQPQHF. DNA of the CDR3: TGTGCCAGCGGTTATCAGCCCCAGCATTTT.

In DNA form, the CDR3 reads TGTGCCAGCAGCTTATTAGCGGGGGATGAGCAGTTCTTC. The encoded protein is CASSLLAGDEQFF. This chain links TRBV13 with TRBJ2-1; 9 nucleotides line up with TRBD2. This CDR3 region has 13 residues. With V trimmed by 2 bases and J by 8 bases, 1 base remained unmatched. In germline, CDR1 is PRHDT, CDR2 FYEKMQ (reference sequence).

The V and J genes are TRBV19 and TRBJ1-2; 7 positions agree with TRBD1. There are 15 residues in the CDR3. Unmatched junction bases numbered 8, after V lost 3 bases and J lost 4 bases. The germline V gene has CDR1 LNHDA and CDR2 SQIVND (reference sequence). This chain's CDR3 is CASSMRGRASYGYTF. DNA for the CDR3: TGTGCCAGTAGTATGAGGGGGCGAGCGAGCTATGGCTACACCTTC.

This clone appeared once. The V and J genes are TRBV6-5 and TRBJ1-4; D ambiguous. Looked up from germline, CDR1 is MNHEY and CDR2 is SVGAGI. This CDR3 comprises 14 residues. With 7 bases removed from V and 1 base from J, the gap between germline ends came to 10 bases. The CDR3 loop is CASTQLGTNEKLFF. The CDR3 DNA is TGTGCCAGCACTCAATTGGGAACTAATGAAAAACTGTTTTTT.

V and J are TRBV7-3 and TRBJ1-3; D unclear. This CDR3 is 13 amino acids long. The V gene lost 2 bases and the J gene lost 2 bases, with 4 bases spanning the gap. Looked up from germline, CDR1 is SGHTA and CDR2 is FQGTGA. The CDR3 spells CASSLFPGNTIYF. The CDR3 region has the DNA TGTGCCAGCAGCTTATTCCCTGGAAACACCATATATTTT.

This chain links TRBV7-9 with TRBJ1-4; D not resolved. Per the germline V gene, CDR1 is SEHNR and CDR2 is FQNEAQ (reference sequence). The CDR3 consists of 13 residues. Trimming cost V 5 bases and J 7 bases, with 11 bases left between them. The CDR3 reads CASSRGFFEKLFF. CDR3 nucleotide sequence: TGTGCCAGCAGCCGCGGTTTTTTTGAAAAACTGTTTTTT.

The chain carries TRBV7-8 and TRBJ2-7; 7 bases line up with TRBD2. The CDR3 extends over 15 amino acids. Germline trimming cut 5 bases from V and 0 bases from J; bases unmatched to any gene: 7. Germline V gene data show CDR1 as SGHVS and CDR2 as FQNEAQ. CDR3 in DNA: TGTGCCAGCAGCCCTCAAGCGGGGATCTCCTACGAGCAGTACTTC. The encoded protein is CASSPQAGISYEQYF.

The chain carries TRBV5-4 and TRBJ2-1; D may match TRBD1 or TRBD2 (5 bases each). Per germline, CDR1 SGHNT and CDR2 YYREEE (reference sequence). V gave up 4 bases and J gave up 15 bases, with 20 bases separating them. CDR3 length equals 13 residues. The CDR3 reads CASSPWEGEGRFF. CDR3 coding DNA: TGTGCCAGCAGCCCGTGGGAAGGTGAGGGGCGGTTCTTC.

The chain recombines TRBV5-4 with TRBJ2-1, with 12 bases identical to TRBD2. The germline CDR1 and CDR2 sequences are SGHNT and YYREEE (reference sequence). CDR3 size: 15 residues. V lost 3 bases, J lost 8 bases, and 6 bases stayed unmatched. The CDR3 sequence: CASSSSGRAFDEQFF. CDR3 in DNA: TGTGCCAGCAGCTCTAGCGGGAGGGCCTTCGATGAGCAGTTCTTC.

The count of this clone is one. The chain combines TRBV19 with TRBJ2-1, with D possibly being TRBD2 (5 bases). Germline CDR1 LNHDA, CDR2 SQIVND (reference sequence). V was pared by 2 bases and J by 4 bases, with 18 bases between. This CDR3 has 17 amino acids. CDR3 protein: CASSIKLVGSVYNEQFF. CDR3 nucleotide sequence: TGTGCCAGTAGTATAAAGTTAGTGGGTAGCGTGTACAATGAGCAGTTCTTC.

This chain links TRBV7-9 with TRBJ2-1, with TRBD1 matching 9 bases. After removal of 5 bases from V and 4 bases from J, the junction contained 3 bases not matched to a gene. This CDR3 has 14 amino acids. Germline loops: CDR1 SEHNR, CDR2 FQNEAQ (reference sequence). The CDR3 nucleotides are TGTGCCAGCAGCGGGGACAGGGAATACAATGAGCAGTTCTTC. It is translated as CASSGDREYNEQFF.

The chain employs TRBV5-5 and TRBJ1-5, with unresolved D. Germline CDR1 is SGHKS and CDR2 is YYEKEE (reference sequence). V was cut by 7 bases and J by 5 bases, with 16 bases left in between. This CDR3 spans 14 amino acids. The CDR3 here is CASQRGQDYQPQHF. The DNA of the CDR3 is TGTGCCAGCCAGAGAGGGCAGGATTATCAGCCCCAGCATTTT.

CDR3 in DNA: TGCGCCAGCAGCCCCGGCGCAGTTTCCTACAATGAGCAGTTCTTC. Protein: CASSPGAVSYNEQFF. The chain links TRBV5-1 to TRBJ2-1, with D hard to call. Germline V CDR1 and CDR2: SGHRS, YFSETQ. V lost 4 bases and J lost 1, with 12 bases in between. CDR3 length equals 15 residues.

This chain links TRBV29-1 with TRBJ2-7, with 13 bases aligning to TRBD2. Germline CDR1 and CDR2: SQVTM and ANQGSEA. This CDR3 comprises 14 residues. The J segment lost 6 bases and the V segment lost 6 bases, leaving 8 bases of the junction unmatched. CDR3 sequence: CSVRGLAGESEQYF. DNA of the CDR3: TGCAGCGTCCGCGGACTAGCGGGAGAGTCCGAGCAGTACTTC.

This clone occurred a few times. The chain employs TRBV4-1 and TRBJ2-7; 10 bases align to TRBD1. V dropped 2 bases and J dropped 6; count of bases not matched to a gene: 4. The germline gives CDR1 MGHRA, CDR2 YSYEKL. The CDR3 covers 14 residues. The CDR3 is CASSQWDRGAEQYF. The CDR3 DNA reads as TGCGCCAGCAGCCAATGGGACAGGGGCGCCGAGCAGTACTTC.

This clone was seen a single time. The chain recombines TRBV29-1 with TRBJ2-5, with TRBD1 matching over 9 bases. V lost 7 bases and J lost 7; bases outside the gene matches: 10. CDR1 SQVTM and CDR2 ANQGSEA come from the germline V gene. The CDR3 sequence is 13 residues long. In DNA form, the CDR3 reads TGCAGCGGGGGGGGACAGGGAATCGGGACCCAGTACTTC. Encoded protein: CSGGGQGIGTQYF.

V is TRBV12-3 or TRBV12-4 and J is TRBJ2-1, with D possibly being TRBD2 (5 bases). The CDR3 extends over 12 amino acids. V gave up 6 bases and J gave up 9 bases, with 12 bases separating them. CDR3 protein: CASSPPGGEQFF. The CDR3 nucleotides read TGTGCCAGCAGCCCGCCCGGAGGTGAGCAGTTCTTC.